This TCR beta chain appears in the sequencing data of a study of T cell changes during pregnancy in multiple sclerosis. Profiled with immunoSEQ multiplex PCR; TCRdb holds only in-frame clones, not every one. The sample shows 40,000 to 60,000 clones, approximately 93% of them seen only once. The germline CDR1 and CDR2 sequences are MNHNS and SASEGT. The CDR3 loop spans 13 amino acids. Trimming cost V 4 bases and J 1 base, with 7 bases left between them. This receptor was identified in a female donor with multiple sclerosis, enrolled in a pregnancy study. The sample was CD4+ T cells from peripheral blood mononuclear cells, taken in the third trimester of pregnancy. The V gene is TRBV6-1, the J gene TRBJ1-1; D ambiguous. CDR3 sequence: CASSGGQNTEAFF. The CDR3 DNA reads TGTGCCAGCAGTGGAGGGCAGAACACTGAAGCTTTCTTT.